This paragraph reports one T cell receptor beta chain. Generated by immunoSEQ multiplex PCR, the TCRdb table keeps only in-frame clones and is missing some. The sample lists under 65,000 clones, roughly 94% seen once, with 2% to 3% in the top ten. Trimming stripped 5 bases from V and 1 base from J, with 12 bases between. CDR3 length: 14 residues. Germline values: CDR1 SEHNR, CDR2 FQNEAQ (reference sequence). The source of the sample is a study of T cell changes during pregnancy in multiple sclerosis. The chain joins TRBV7-9 to TRBJ2-7; tentatively, D is TRBD1 (5 bases). The specimen comprised CD8+ T cells from peripheral blood mononuclear cells, sampled after pregnancy. This clonotype originated in a female donor with multiple sclerosis, enrolled in a pregnancy study. CDR3 nucleotides: TGTGCCAGCAGCCTCGGTTACAGGTCCTACGAGCAGTACTTC. Encoded protein: CASSLGYRSYEQYF.